Listed below are T cell receptor beta chains from one sample, sequenced in a study of T-cell reconstitution after alpha-beta-depleted transplantation in children. TCRdb re-analysed the PCR reads in MiXCR, keeping a single row per CDR3 protein. The repertoire has around 600,000 distinct CDR3 sequences, 16% of them found once; the top ten carry approximately 1%. Specimen: PBMCs from the stem cell graft donor, collected from the stem cell graft. The source is a human donor who donated a stem cell graft to a child with acute myeloid leukemia. Each CDR3 is given with its conserved first and last residue. Fields, in order: clone size, V gene, J gene, CDR3 protein. The listing skips clone size in some rows; elsewhere it reads once, few, many or a size class.

clone_size: .
v_call: TRBV3-1
j_call: TRBJ2-1
cdr3_aa: CASSHSRGQPVGNEQFF

clone_size: .
v_call: TRBV7-2
j_call: TRBJ2-2
cdr3_aa: CASSLLRGGTGELFF

clone_size: many
v_call: TRBV20-1
j_call: TRBJ1-1
cdr3_aa: CSARVVETNTEAFF

clone_size: few
v_call: TRBV4-1
j_call: TRBJ2-1
cdr3_aa: CASSQGSSRAKFF

clone_size: many
v_call: TRBV5-1
j_call: TRBJ2-3
cdr3_aa: CASSFGRILDTQYF

clone_size: many
v_call: TRBV12-3/TRBV12-4
j_call: TRBJ2-7
cdr3_aa: CASSFGRSSYEQYF

clone_size: few
v_call: TRBV7-7
j_call: TRBJ2-2
cdr3_aa: CASSVTGHPGELFF

clone_size: few
v_call: TRBV2
j_call: TRBJ2-1
cdr3_aa: CASSEGQGIRVGQFF

clone_size: .
v_call: TRBV27
j_call: TRBJ2-5
cdr3_aa: CASSFEGKTQYF

clone_size: .
v_call: TRBV7-2
j_call: TRBJ1-2
cdr3_aa: CASSLTGSGDGYTF

clone_size: many
v_call: TRBV5-5
j_call: TRBJ2-5
cdr3_aa: CASSLALESQTQYF

clone_size: .
v_call: TRBV12-3/TRBV12-4
j_call: TRBJ2-7
cdr3_aa: CASSPTLRWQYF

clone_size: few
v_call: TRBV7-6
j_call: TRBJ1-6
cdr3_aa: CASSLRGAGMNSPLHF

clone_size: few
v_call: TRBV13
j_call: TRBJ1-2
cdr3_aa: CASSPGTATFDYGYTF

clone_size: .
v_call: TRBV2
j_call: TRBJ1-5
cdr3_aa: CASSEQPEEYQPQHF

clone_size: many
v_call: TRBV5-1
j_call: TRBJ2-1
cdr3_aa: CASSPTGVSSYNEQFF

clone_size: many
v_call: TRBV7-2
j_call: TRBJ2-7
cdr3_aa: CASSLYGPYEQYF

clone_size: many
v_call: TRBV20-1
j_call: TRBJ2-6
cdr3_aa: CSARDRDTSGANVLTF

clone_size: few
v_call: TRBV9
j_call: TRBJ1-1
cdr3_aa: CASSVAPDTEAFF

clone_size: many
v_call: TRBV20-1
j_call: TRBJ1-2
cdr3_aa: CSARDGGRNVDGYTF

clone_size: few
v_call: TRBV12-3/TRBV12-4
j_call: TRBJ1-1
cdr3_aa: CASSWAGIRWTEAFF

clone_size: many
v_call: TRBV20-1
j_call: TRBJ1-1
cdr3_aa: CSARDSFQVTGVGTEAFF

clone_size: .
v_call: TRBV28
j_call: TRBJ1-5
cdr3_aa: CASSPSVINQPQHF

clone_size: .
v_call: TRBV5-1
j_call: TRBJ2-1
cdr3_aa: CASSLEVISSYNEQFF

clone_size: .
v_call: TRBV4-3
j_call: TRBJ2-2
cdr3_aa: CASSLQRGVDGELFF

clone_size: many
v_call: TRBV5-1
j_call: TRBJ1-6
cdr3_aa: CASNMDGRSPLHF

clone_size: .
v_call: TRBV12-3/TRBV12-4
j_call: TRBJ1-3
cdr3_aa: CASFLRQGLNTIYF

clone_size: many
v_call: TRBV20-1
j_call: TRBJ2-7
cdr3_aa: CSAREATGTEYEQYF

clone_size: few
v_call: TRBV5-1
j_call: TRBJ2-7
cdr3_aa: CASSSRQGPYEQYF

clone_size: many
v_call: TRBV20-1
j_call: TRBJ2-3
cdr3_aa: CSAGRVGKALNTDTQYF

clone_size: few
v_call: TRBV4-1
j_call: TRBJ1-1
cdr3_aa: CASSQDPLELNTEAFF

clone_size: many
v_call: TRBV7-2
j_call: TRBJ2-5
cdr3_aa: CASSLKQGKTQYF

clone_size: few
v_call: TRBV5-6
j_call: TRBJ1-6
cdr3_aa: CASSLRAGTGSPLHF

clone_size: many
v_call: TRBV7-9
j_call: TRBJ2-1
cdr3_aa: CASSATGSSYNEQFF

clone_size: few
v_call: TRBV10-3
j_call: TRBJ2-3
cdr3_aa: CAISDPGTTGLDTQYF

clone_size: .
v_call: TRBV11-2
j_call: TRBJ1-1
cdr3_aa: CASSLDITNTEAFF

clone_size: .
v_call: TRBV11-2
j_call: TRBJ2-3
cdr3_aa: CASSLAGLATTQYF

clone_size: many
v_call: TRBV20-1
j_call: TRBJ2-3
cdr3_aa: CSARGGLRLADTQYF

clone_size: few
v_call: TRBV6-2/TRBV6-3
j_call: TRBJ1-1
cdr3_aa: CASGNRAMNTEAFF

clone_size: .
v_call: TRBV7-2
j_call: TRBJ1-1
cdr3_aa: CASSLVRDTEAFF

clone_size: .
v_call: TRBV20-1
j_call: TRBJ1-6
cdr3_aa: CSARSSPRQGARSYNSPLHF

clone_size: .
v_call: TRBV24-1
j_call: TRBJ2-3
cdr3_aa: CATSDEGTDTQYF

clone_size: .
v_call: TRBV30
j_call: TRBJ2-5
cdr3_aa: CAWSVAHFQETQYF

clone_size: many
v_call: TRBV7-2
j_call: TRBJ1-2
cdr3_aa: CASSLEQLNYGYTF

clone_size: .
v_call: TRBV20-1
j_call: TRBJ1-2
cdr3_aa: CSALDRGGTYGYTF

clone_size: few
v_call: TRBV20-1
j_call: TRBJ2-3
cdr3_aa: CSARVGAHDTQYF

clone_size: many
v_call: TRBV7-9
j_call: TRBJ2-7
cdr3_aa: CASSLGQNSYEQYF

clone_size: .
v_call: TRBV5-1
j_call: TRBJ2-4
cdr3_aa: CASSYRWARGAKNIQYF

clone_size: many
v_call: TRBV12-3/TRBV12-4
j_call: TRBJ2-1
cdr3_aa: CASRPTLRNEQFF

clone_size: .
v_call: TRBV9
j_call: TRBJ2-2
cdr3_aa: CASSRGTANTGELFF

clone_size: many
v_call: TRBV10-2
j_call: TRBJ1-6
cdr3_aa: CASSEIRHSNSPLHF

clone_size: few
v_call: TRBV12-3/TRBV12-4
j_call: TRBJ2-1
cdr3_aa: CASSLGYEPHF